This T cell receptor beta chain was obtained from a study of blood T cell repertoires in COVID-19. Study context: T cells, B-cell-depleted T cells, or PBMCs supplied cDNA or gDNA.

The CDR3 is 14 amino acids. V lost 5 bases and J 8 bases, leaving 17 bases between the germline ends. Germline CDR1 is SGHRS and CDR2 is YFSETQ. Measured with immunoSEQ multiplex PCR; TCRdb has only the in-frame clones, and not every one. The sample shows roughly 180,000 clones, more than 75% of them seen only once. The chain combines TRBV5-1 with TRBJ2-1; D possibly corresponds to TRBD2 (5 bases). Source material: PBMCs or T cells enriched from blood (not recorded which). The clonotype originates from a man between 60 and 75 years old who had been exposed to COVID-19. Written as DNA, the CDR3 is TGCGCCAGCAGGGCTGGGTCGAGGGCAGATGAGCAGTTCTTC. Protein product: CASRAGSRADEQFF.